The 13 T cell receptor beta chains presented below share a single source sample, sequenced in a study of Graves' ophthalmopathy and Graves' hyperthyroidism. RNA transcripts were the source from which TCR beta CDR3 regions were amplified. HTBI-primed RT-PCR formed the first round, and a multiplex PCR formed the second. TCRdb re-analysed the multiplex PCR reads in MiXCR, keeping a single row per CDR3 protein. The table shows some 240,000 distinct CDR3 sequences, with around 42% occurring only once. The sample taken for sequencing was peripheral blood. These receptors originate from an adult man with Graves' ophthalmopathy.

Of note for this clonotype: The junction departs from the called germline gene at one end, perhaps through a read error. The chain is built from TRBV10-1 and TRBJ1-1; weak D call: TRBD1 (6 bases). Germline V gene lookup returns CDR1 WNHNN and CDR2 SYGVQD (reference sequence). This CDR3 is 14 amino acids long. The CDR3 loop reads CASSQGGQPTEAFF. CDR3 bases: TGTGCCAGCAGCCAGGGCGGACAGCCAACTGAAGCTTTCTTT.

The chain uses TRBV20-1 and TRBJ1-6; D is unclear. Germline V lookup: CDR1 DFQATT, CDR2 SNEGSKA (reference sequence). The CDR3 has 14 amino acids. Trimming pared 0 bases from V and 12 bases from J, leaving 15 bases between. The CDR3 protein is CSAREQPAGLPLHF. In DNA form, the CDR3 reads TGCAGTGCTAGAGAACAACCAGCGGGTTTACCCCTCCACTTT.

This clonotype was seen only once. The junction departs from germline at one end; a sequencing error may be responsible. The chain uses TRBV10-3 and TRBJ2-7; 13 positions match TRBD2. This CDR3 comprises 16 residues. CDR1 and CDR2 (germline): ENHRY, SYGVKD. In nucleotides, the CDR3 is TGTGCCAGCAGTTCCCCGTGGACTAGCGGGAGTTACGAGCAGTACTTC. Encoded protein: CASSSPWTSGSYEQYF.

This chain uses TRBV2 with TRBJ1-1; D call uncertain. CDR1 is SNHLY, CDR2 FYNNEI, per germline. The CDR3 consists of 15 residues. Trimming left V 6 bases short and J 4 bases short, with 18 bases between. The CDR3 DNA reads TGTGCCAGCAGCTTGGCCCCCCCGGGCGGCACTGAAGCTTTCTTT. Its protein product is CASSLAPPGGTEAFF.

The chain recombines TRBV10-2 with TRBJ1-2; D not resolved. V lost 0 bases, J lost 6 bases, and 8 bases lay in between. Germline V gene lookup returns CDR1 WSHSY and CDR2 SAAADI. This CDR3 is 13 amino acids long. DNA for the CDR3: TGCGCCAGCAGTGAGTCGTGGCTCGATGGCTACACCTTC. Protein: CASSESWLDGYTF.

Remarks on this clonotype: Germline is not matched at one junction end, which may reflect a read error. The rearrangement uses TRBV5-8 and TRBJ2-7, with D unresolved. Germline assignment: CDR1 SGHTS and CDR2 YDEGEE. The CDR3 length is 14 residues. The CDR3 nucleotides are TGTGCCAACAGCCAACGACACGAAACCTACGAGCAGTACTTC. This translates into CANSQRHETYEQYF.

The chain uses TRBV20-1 and TRBJ1-3; 10 bases map to TRBD1. Germline CDR1 DFQATT, CDR2 SNEGSKA (reference sequence). CDR3 length: 14 amino acids. V was clipped by 5 bases and J by 6 bases; unmatched bases: 7. CDR3 coding DNA: TGCAGTGCTCCTGACGGGACAGGGGAAAACACCATATATTTT. It encodes CSAPDGTGENTIYF.

In this sample, this clonotype turned up many times. The J gene is TRBJ2-6, the V gene TRBV7-8; D unresolved. This CDR3 contains 15 residues. Germline V gene sequence: CDR1 SGHVS, CDR2 FQNEAQ. Trimming took 3 bases from V and 0 from J, leaving 6 bases between them. The CDR3 is CASSFSSSGANVLTF. The CDR3 nucleotides read TGTGCCAGCAGCTTCAGCTCCTCTGGGGCCAACGTCCTGACTTTC.

This clonotype has a count of ten or more. The chain couples TRBV29-1 to TRBJ1-1; weak D call: TRBD1 (6 bases). The germline gives CDR1 SQVTM, CDR2 ANQGSEA. Deletions cut 6 bases from V and 4 bases from J, with 12 bases between. The CDR3 has 12 amino acids. CDR3 amino acids: CSVSRGITEAFF. The CDR3 nucleotides read TGCAGCGTATCGAGGGGGATCACTGAAGCTTTCTTT.

V and J are TRBV7-9 and TRBJ2-7; 7 bases map to TRBD1. Germline values: CDR1 SEHNR, CDR2 FQNEAQ (reference sequence). The CDR3 consists of 14 residues. Trimming cost V 5 bases and J 3 bases; bases outside gene matches: 7. CDR3 coding DNA: TGTGCCAGCAGCAACCCGGGACAGAACTACGAGCAGTACTTC. It translates to CASSNPGQNYEQYF.

The chain recombines TRBV4-1 with TRBJ1-1; D gene ambiguous. The germline V gene has CDR1 MGHRA and CDR2 YSYEKL. Deletions cut 7 bases from V and 4 bases from J, with 16 bases between. The CDR3 extends over 14 amino acids. CDR3 bases: TGCGCCAGCACTCGAATGGGGATTGGCACTGAAGCTTTCTTT. It is translated as CASTRMGIGTEAFF.

This clonotype was seen only a few times. The CDR3 reads CASRTGSLSNQPQHF. For the CDR3, the DNA is TGTGCCAGTAGAACAGGGAGTCTTAGCAATCAGCCCCAGCATTTT. The chain combines TRBV19 with TRBJ1-5, with D maybe TRBD1 (6 bases). This CDR3 has 15 residues. Trimming removed 6 bases at V and 0 bases at J, with 12 bases between. Germline CDR1 is LNHDA and CDR2 is SQIVND (reference sequence).

CDR3 region: CASSGGDSEQYF. The CDR3 DNA follows: TGTGCCAGCAGCGGCGGGGACAGCGAGCAGTACTTC. The J gene is TRBJ2-7, the V gene TRBV9, with D tentatively TRBD1 (7 bases). The CDR3 has 12 residues. Trimming shortened V by 3 bases and J by 6 bases, and 10 bases separated the two germline ends. The germline gives CDR1 SGDLS, CDR2 YYNGEE.